This T cell receptor (beta chain) was sequenced during a study of T cells in Graves' hyperthyroidism and ophthalmopathy. Study-wide findings and caveats: The blood repertoire included most of the expanded thyroid clonotypes above 0.001.

Researchers defined stable Graves' hyperthyroidism as no ophthalmopathy progression within 18 months. A patient was excluded if there was uncontrolled infection, other autoimmune disease, pregnancy or lactation. TCR beta CDR3 regions were amplified from RNA. With the HTBI primer set, the TCR CDR3 went through a first round of RT-PCR. Each CDR3 protein gets one entry after TCRdb re-called the multiplex PCR reads with MiXCR. Of about 350,000 distinct CDR3 sequences listed, approximately 14% are singletons. The V gene's germline CDR1 is MNHGY and CDR2 SVAAGI. The germline V and J ends were trimmed by 4 bases and 0 bases, with 10 bases remaining between them. This CDR3 spans 15 amino acids. A word on this clonotype: Antigen unknown.

The source of this sequence is a woman aged 25 to 39 with Graves' hyperthyroidism. This chain links TRBV6-9 with TRBJ1-3; TRBD1 might be the D (5 bases). The sequencing input was blood. As DNA, the CDR3 is TGTGCCAGCAGTTCCACCAGGGTCTCTGGAAACACCATATATTTT. This sequence encodes CASSSTRVSGNTIYF.